This TCR beta chain comes out of a study of pediatric ulcerative colitis. The rectum was sampled with one to two pinch biopsies at colonoscopy. On this clone itself: Its antigen is currently unknown.

Findings of the study overall: Rectal pinch biopsies may include blood-derived T cells.

CDR3 length: 14 amino acids. Germline CDR1 SNHLY, CDR2 FYNNEI. V dropped 5 bases and J dropped 2 bases, with 11 bases sitting between them. Data came from immunoSEQ multiplex PCR; TCRdb stores just in-frame clones and leaves some out. The sample includes around 12,000 clones, approximately 77% seen only once; the top ten take 4% to 5%. The clonotype originates from a boy between 5 and 17 years old who was a control in a study of pediatric ulcerative colitis. The chain joins TRBV2 to TRBJ2-3; D might be TRBD1 (5 bases). Sequenced material: gut tissue. DNA for the CDR3: TGTGCCAGCAGTAAAGACAGACTCACAGATACGCAGTATTTT. This translates into CASSKDRLTDTQYF.